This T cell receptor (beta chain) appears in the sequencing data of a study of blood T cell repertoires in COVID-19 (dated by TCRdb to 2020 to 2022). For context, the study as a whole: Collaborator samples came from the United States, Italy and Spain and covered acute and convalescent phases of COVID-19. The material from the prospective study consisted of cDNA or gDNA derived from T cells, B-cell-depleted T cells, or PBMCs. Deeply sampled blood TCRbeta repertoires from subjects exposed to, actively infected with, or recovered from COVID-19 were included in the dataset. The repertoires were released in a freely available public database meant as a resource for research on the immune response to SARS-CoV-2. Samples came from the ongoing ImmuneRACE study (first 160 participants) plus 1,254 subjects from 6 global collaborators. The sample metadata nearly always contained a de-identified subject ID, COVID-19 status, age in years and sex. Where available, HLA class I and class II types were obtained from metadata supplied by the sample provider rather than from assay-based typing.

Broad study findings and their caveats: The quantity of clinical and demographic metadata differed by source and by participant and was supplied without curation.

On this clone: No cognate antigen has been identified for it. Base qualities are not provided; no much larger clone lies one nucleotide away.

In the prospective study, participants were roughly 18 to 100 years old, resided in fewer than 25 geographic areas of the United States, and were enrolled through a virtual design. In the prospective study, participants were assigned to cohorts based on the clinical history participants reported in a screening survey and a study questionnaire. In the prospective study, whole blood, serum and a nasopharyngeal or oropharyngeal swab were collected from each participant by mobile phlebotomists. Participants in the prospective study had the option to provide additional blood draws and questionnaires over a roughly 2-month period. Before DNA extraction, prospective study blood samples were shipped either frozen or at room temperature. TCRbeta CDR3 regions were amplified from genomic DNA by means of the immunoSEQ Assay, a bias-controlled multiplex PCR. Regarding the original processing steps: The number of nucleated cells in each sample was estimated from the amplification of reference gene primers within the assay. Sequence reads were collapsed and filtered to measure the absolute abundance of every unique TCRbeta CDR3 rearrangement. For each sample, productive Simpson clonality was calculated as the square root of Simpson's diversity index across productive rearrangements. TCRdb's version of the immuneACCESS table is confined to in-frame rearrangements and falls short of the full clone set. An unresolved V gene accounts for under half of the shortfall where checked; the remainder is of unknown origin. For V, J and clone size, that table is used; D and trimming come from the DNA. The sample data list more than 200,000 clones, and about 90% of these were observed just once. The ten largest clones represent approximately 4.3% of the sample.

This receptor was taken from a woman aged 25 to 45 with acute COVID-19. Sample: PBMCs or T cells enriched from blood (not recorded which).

The CDR3 region: CASRGPALALPYF. The nucleotide sequence reads as follows: TGTGCCAGCAGGGGACCGGCACTAGCGCTACCCTACTTC. In this chain, TRBV12-3 or TRBV12-4 is recombined with TRBJ2-5; TRBD2 aligns with 7 central bases. From the cysteine through the phenylalanine, the CDR3 covers 13 amino acids. The read is trimmed to its CDR3 DNA, 39 bases read in frame from base 1. The germline V and J ends show losses of 6 bases and 14 bases respectively, and no gene match explains 15 bases of the junction.